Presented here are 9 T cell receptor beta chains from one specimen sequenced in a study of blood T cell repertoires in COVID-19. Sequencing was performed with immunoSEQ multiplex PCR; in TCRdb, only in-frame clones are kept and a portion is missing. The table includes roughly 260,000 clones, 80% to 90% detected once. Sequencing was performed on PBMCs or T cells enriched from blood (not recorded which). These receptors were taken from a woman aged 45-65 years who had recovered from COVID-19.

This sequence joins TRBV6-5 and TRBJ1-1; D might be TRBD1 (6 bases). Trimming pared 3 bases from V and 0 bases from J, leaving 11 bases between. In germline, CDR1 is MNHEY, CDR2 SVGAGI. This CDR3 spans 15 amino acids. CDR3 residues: CASSYSWDMNTEAFF. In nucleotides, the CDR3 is TGTGCCAGCAGTTATAGTTGGGACATGAACACTGAAGCTTTCTTT.

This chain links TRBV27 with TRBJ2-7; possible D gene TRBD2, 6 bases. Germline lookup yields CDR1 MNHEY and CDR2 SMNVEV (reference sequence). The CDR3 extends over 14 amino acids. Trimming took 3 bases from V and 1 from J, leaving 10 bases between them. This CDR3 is CASSLRGASYEQYF. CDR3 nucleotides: TGTGCCAGCAGTTTGCGGGGCGCGTCCTACGAGCAGTACTTC.

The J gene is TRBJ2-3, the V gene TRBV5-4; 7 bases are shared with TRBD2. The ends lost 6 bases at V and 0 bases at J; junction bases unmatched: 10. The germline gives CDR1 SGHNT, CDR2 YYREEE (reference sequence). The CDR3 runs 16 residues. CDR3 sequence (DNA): TGTGCCAGCATCGACCGGGACTACCAAAGCACAGATACGCAGTATTTT. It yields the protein CASIDRDYQSTDTQYF.

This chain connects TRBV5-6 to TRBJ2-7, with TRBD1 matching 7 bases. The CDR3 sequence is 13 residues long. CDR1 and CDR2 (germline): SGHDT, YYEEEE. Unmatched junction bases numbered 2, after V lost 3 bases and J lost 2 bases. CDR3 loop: CASSSDRPYEQYF. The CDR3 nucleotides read TGTGCCAGCAGCTCGGACAGGCCCTACGAGCAGTACTTC.

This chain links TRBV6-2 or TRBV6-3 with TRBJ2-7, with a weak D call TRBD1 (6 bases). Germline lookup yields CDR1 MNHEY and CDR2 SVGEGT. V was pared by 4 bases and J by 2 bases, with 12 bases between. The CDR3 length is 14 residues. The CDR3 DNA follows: TGTGCCAGCAGTTCGGACAGCCTAGCCTACGAGCAGTACTTC. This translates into CASSSDSLAYEQYF.

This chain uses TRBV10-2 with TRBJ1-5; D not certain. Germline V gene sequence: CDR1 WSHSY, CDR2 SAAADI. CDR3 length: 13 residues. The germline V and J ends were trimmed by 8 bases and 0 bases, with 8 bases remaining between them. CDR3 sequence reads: CASWAFSNQPQHF. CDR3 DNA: TGCGCCAGCTGGGCTTTTAGCAATCAGCCCCAGCATTTT.

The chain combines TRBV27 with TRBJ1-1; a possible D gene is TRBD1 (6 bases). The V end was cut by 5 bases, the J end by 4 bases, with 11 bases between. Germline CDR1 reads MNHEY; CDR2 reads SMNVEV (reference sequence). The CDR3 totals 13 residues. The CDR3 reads CASSPSGVTEAFF. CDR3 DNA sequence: TGTGCCAGCAGTCCGTCAGGGGTCACTGAAGCTTTCTTT.

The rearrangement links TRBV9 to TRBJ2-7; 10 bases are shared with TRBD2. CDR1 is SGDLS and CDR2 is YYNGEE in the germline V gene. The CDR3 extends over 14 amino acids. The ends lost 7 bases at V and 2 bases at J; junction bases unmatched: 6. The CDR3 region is CASSRLAGPYEQYF. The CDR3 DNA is TGTGCCAGCTCCCGACTAGCGGGCCCCTACGAGCAGTACTTC.

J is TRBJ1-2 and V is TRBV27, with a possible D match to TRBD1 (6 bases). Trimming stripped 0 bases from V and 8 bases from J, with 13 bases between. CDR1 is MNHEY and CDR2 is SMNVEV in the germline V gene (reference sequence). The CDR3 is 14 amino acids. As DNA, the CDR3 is TGTGCCAGCAGTTTATCACGGCAGGGGAGCGGCTACACCTTC. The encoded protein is CASSLSRQGSGYTF.